This record covers a single T cell receptor beta chain. The data were obtained in a study of control samples from healthy donors and cancer patients. Assay: immunoSEQ multiplex PCR; the TCRdb copy retains only in-frame clones and omits some. The table records 80,000 to 100,000 clones, almost 90% of them present only once. The source is a man aged 25 to 45 in good health. The sample comprised blood.

The CDR3 DNA is TGTGCCAGCAGCGCGGACAGGGGATCAGGAAATAATTCACCCCTCCACTTT. As protein: CASSADRGSGNNSPLHF. V usage is TRBV7-9 and J usage is TRBJ1-6; 9 nucleotides line up with TRBD1. The J segment lost 5 bases and the V segment lost 5 bases, leaving 10 bases of the junction unmatched. The CDR3 loop spans 17 amino acids. In germline, CDR1 is SEHNR, CDR2 FQNEAQ (reference sequence).